This entry features one T cell receptor (beta chain) sequence. What it recognizes is unknown. These data belong to a study of CD8+CD57+ T cells in acquired aplastic anemia. The overall study: Sorted CD4+ and CD8+ cells yielded roughly 3.5 ug of DNA on average.

For sequencing, patients were chosen who had shown expansion of CD8+CD57+ cells by flow cytometry. Every one of the patients had aplastic anemia (severe, acquired). Germline assignment: CDR1 SGHTA and CDR2 FQGNSA. CDR3 size: 16 residues. Trimming removed 4 bases from V and 10 bases from J; junction bases left unmatched: 17. Overall study findings and caveats: Statistical testing detected no significant gap in CD8+ Simpson's diversity between patients and controls. Roughly 27 sequences, all CD8+ CDR3, were shared between patients and controls.

It was genomic DNA that served as the template for profiling TCR beta VDJ and CDR3. TCRdb fed the reads into MiXCR, producing one record per CDR3 protein. This repertoire shows more than 250,000 distinct CDR3 sequences, less than 85% found once; its top ten account for about two fifths. The genes are TRBV7-2 and TRBJ1-2; TRBD1 agrees at 8 bases. Material for sequencing was sorted CD4+, CD8+, or CD8+CD57+ T cells (not recorded which) from PBMCs. The sequence was obtained from a human donor with aplastic anemia. CDR3 sequence reads: CASSSGTGDVYTFYTF. CDR3 DNA sequence: TGTGCCAGCAGCTCCGGGACAGGCGATGTCTACACCTTCTACACCTTC.